This T cell receptor beta chain was observed in a study of shared clonotypes between healthy human individuals. Study-wide results and limits: Sequencing depth was expected to influence donor clonotype sharing. Sorted-subset sequencing was shown by rarefaction to be incomplete despite large depth. For naive CD4 cells, approximately 4.8% of clonotypes were shared across a handful of donors.

Every subset's genomic DNA went evenly onto several immunoSEQ plates. This table comes from immunoSEQ multiplex PCR, and its TCRdb copy is limited to in-frame clones, with some not included. The table has 650,000 to 750,000 clones, roughly 70% seen once; the top ten hold under 2%. Comment on this clone: Its antigen remains unknown.

Material: memory CD4+ T cells sorted from blood. Subset defined: CD45RA-negative fraction. The TCR was taken from a woman in her twenties or thirties in good health.

In nucleotides, the CDR3 is TGTGCCAGCAGTCCCTCTCCCATAGCTAACTATGGCTACACCTTC. It is translated as CASSPSPIANYGYTF. The chain couples TRBV6-6 to TRBJ1-2; no definite D call. This CDR3 is built from 15 residues. The germline gives CDR1 MNHNY, CDR2 SVGAGI (reference sequence). V was pared by 5 bases and J by 0 bases, with 13 bases between.